A selection of T cell receptor beta chains follows, all from one sample in a study of blood T cell repertoires in COVID-19. Repertoires were generated with immunoSEQ multiplex PCR, while TCRdb's copy carries only in-frame clones and drops some. The sample holds 85,000 to 120,000 clones, roughly four fifths seen once. Specimen: peripheral blood. These receptors were collected from a man aged 80 or over with COVID-19, enrolled during active disease. Both conserved end residues are part of each CDR3. D genes are given only for firm matches. Rows give clone size only sometimes, using once, few, many, or a class for an expanded clone.

TGCGCCAGCAGCCAAGATTTGGGACAGCCTAATGAAAAACTGTTTTTT	CASSQDLGQPNEKLFF	TRBD1	.	TRBV4-1	TRBJ1-4
TGTGCCAGCAGTGAACTAGGGAGCACTGAAGCTTTCTTT	CASSELGSTEAFF	.	.	TRBV6-4	TRBJ1-1
TGTGCCAGCACAGTAGCGATCGGCAGTGAGCAGTTCTTC	CASTVAIGSEQFF	.	.	TRBV3-1/TRBV3-2	TRBJ2-1
TGTGCCAGCAGTTTTCCCGGGTCTGTTAACTATGGCTACACCTTC	CASSFPGSVNYGYTF	.	few	TRBV28	TRBJ1-2
TGTGCCAGCAGTGAAATCCCGACAGGGGGCTCCTATAATTCACCCCTCCACTTT	CASSEIPTGGSYNSPLHF	TRBD1	few	TRBV2	TRBJ1-6
TGTGCCAGCAGACTAGCGGGGGAGAACAATGAGCAGTTCTTC	CASRLAGENNEQFF	TRBD2	.	TRBV28	TRBJ2-1
TGTGCCAGCGGCCTTCTCTCCTACGAGCAGTACTTC	CASGLLSYEQYF	.	few	TRBV28	TRBJ2-7
TGCGCCAGCAGCTTGGGGGGACTAGCGGGAGGGCCGAGCTCCTACAATGAGCAGTTCTTC	CASSLGGLAGGPSSYNEQFF	TRBD2	.	TRBV5-1	TRBJ2-1
TGTGCCACCAGCAGAGATCGTCTGGCGGGGAATTGGTACTTC	CATSRDRLAGNWYF	.	once	TRBV15	TRBJ2-4
TGTGCCAGCAAGGGACAGGGCATAGAACACACTGAAGCTTTCTTT	CASKGQGIEHTEAFF	TRBD1	.	TRBV2	TRBJ1-1
TGTGCCAGCAGTAAAGGGGGCTCCTACGAGCAGTACTTC	CASSKGGSYEQYF	.	.	TRBV6-2/TRBV6-3	TRBJ2-7
TGTGCCAGTACCTCTCCGGGAATCGGTGAAAAACTGTTTTTT	CASTSPGIGEKLFF	.	.	TRBV19	TRBJ1-4
TGTGCCAGCAGTTTATATGAGCAAGAGACCCAGTACTTC	CASSLYEQETQYF	.	.	TRBV27	TRBJ2-5
TGTGCCAGCAGCTTAGCGCTAAACGAAAAACTGTTTTTT	CASSLALNEKLFF	.	.	TRBV7-9	TRBJ1-4
TGCGCCAGCAGCTTGGGGCGGGTTAAGGACGAGCAGTACTTC	CASSLGRVKDEQYF	.	few	TRBV5-1	TRBJ2-7